One sample yielded the 6 T cell receptor beta chains listed below, sequenced in a study of T cell responses to AZD1222 COVID-19 vaccine. Clones were sequenced by immunoSEQ multiplex PCR, and TCRdb holds only the in-frame ones, with some missing. There are some 200,000 clones in the sample; under 95% occur only once, and approximately 0.98% lies in the top ten. This sample comprised peripheral blood, obtained on day 0 of AZD1222 vaccination. These receptor sequences come from an adult in good health.

This clone was found once. The chain employs TRBV27 and TRBJ1-2; D remains unclear. The CDR3 spans 15 residues. Trimming took off 1 base at V and 3 bases at J, with 12 bases between the two ends. Germline CDR1 is MNHEY and CDR2 is SMNVEV (reference sequence). CDR3 DNA sequence: TGTGCCAGCAGTTTATGGGTTTCTGATGACTATGGCTACACCTTC. Its protein product is CASSLWVSDDYGYTF.

V usage is TRBV19 and J usage is TRBJ1-2, with 12 bases matching TRBD1. CDR3 length equals 16 residues. V shed 4 bases and J 4 bases; nucleotides not matched to a gene: 7. The germline V gene encodes CDR1 LNHDA and CDR2 SQIVND (reference sequence). The CDR3 nucleotides read TGTGCCAGTAGTACAAACCGGGACAGGGGGCCCTATGGCTACACCTTC. As protein: CASSTNRDRGPYGYTF.

The chain links TRBV5-5 to TRBJ2-5; 8 bases are shared with TRBD2. Germline assignment: CDR1 SGHKS and CDR2 YYEKEE (reference sequence). Trimming at V came to 0 bases and at J to 5 bases, leaving 6 bases not matched to a gene. The length of the CDR3 is 15 residues. The chain's CDR3 is CASSLEGLAWETQYF. For the CDR3, the DNA is TGTGCCAGCAGCTTGGAAGGACTAGCATGGGAGACCCAGTACTTC.

The gene calls are TRBV29-1 and TRBJ2-1, with 7 bases aligning to TRBD1. Trimming took 4 bases from V and 8 from J; bases not matched to a gene: 5. This CDR3 region has 12 residues. Germline lookup yields CDR1 SQVTM and CDR2 ANQGSEA. CDR3 amino acids: CSVGQGVDEQFF. CDR3 DNA: TGCAGCGTTGGCCAGGGGGTTGATGAGCAGTTCTTC.

The chain combines TRBV5-1 with TRBJ2-4; tentative D call: TRBD2 (6 bases). Germline loops: CDR1 SGHRS, CDR2 YFSETQ. CDR3 length: 15 amino acids. V lost 1 base and J 7 bases, leaving 15 bases between the germline ends. CDR3 region: CASSLSAGRGNIQYF. The CDR3 DNA is TGCGCCAGCAGCTTGTCGGCAGGTCGGGGGAACATTCAGTACTTC.

The chain links TRBV29-1 to TRBJ1-2; D is uncertain. There are 14 residues in the CDR3. Trimming took off 3 bases at V and 2 bases at J, with 13 bases between the two ends. CDR1 SQVTM and CDR2 ANQGSEA come from the germline V gene. CDR3 in DNA: TGCAGCGTTGATATTCCGGAGCTAAACTATGGCTACACCTTC. This translates into CSVDIPELNYGYTF.